This TCR beta chain is drawn from a study of T cell responses to AZD1222 COVID-19 vaccine. The study, taken as a whole, reports: In a largely white British group with more females than males, clonal diversity was possibly underestimated. Spike-specific TCR depth and breadth grew after two AZD1222 doses. Baseline antibody screening turned up just 6 or 7 seropositive AZD1222 recipients. After the peak T cell response, and only then, were repertoires sampled.

Libraries were prepared by immunoSEQ multiplex PCR; TCRdb keeps only in-frame clonotypes and omits some of them. This table has around 140,000 clones, approximately 90% appearing once. Concerning this clone: No antigen is known for it.

This CDR3 contains 18 residues. With V trimmed by 4 bases and J by 0 bases, 8 bases remained unmatched. Germline lookup yields CDR1 SEHNR and CDR2 FQNEAQ (reference sequence). The chain has TRBV7-9 and TRBJ2-3; TRBD2 matches at 12 bases. Sequencing was performed on peripheral blood, taken 28 days after the second AZD1222 dose. The TCR originated in an adult who received the AZD1222 COVID-19 vaccine. The CDR3 region has the DNA TGTGCCAGCAGCTACCGAGGACTAGCGGGATGGAGCACAGATACGCAGTATTTT. It is translated as CASSYRGLAGWSTDTQYF.